This T cell receptor (beta chain) derives from a study of graft-versus-host responses after intestinal transplantation. Post-reaction sorting isolated proliferating CFSE-low CD3+CD4+ and CD3+CD8+ responders. Clones were sequenced by immunoSEQ multiplex PCR, and TCRdb holds only the in-frame ones, with some missing. The sample consists of some 4,600 clones, around 30% of them appearing once. Germline loops: CDR1 MGHRA, CDR2 YSYEKL. CDR3 length equals 15 residues. Trimming shortened V by 4 bases and J by 3 bases, and 13 bases separated the two germline ends. The chain employs TRBV4-1 and TRBJ2-1; TRBD2 is a possible D gene (6 bases). The sequences come from alloreactive CD4+ T cells from a mixed lymphocyte reaction culture, collected before intestinal transplant. Subset denoted: CFSE-low proliferating T cells sorted from roughly six-day pre-transplant mixed lymphocyte reaction (GvH or HvG direction). This receptor was obtained from a human patient who received an intestinal transplant. The CDR3 loop reads CASSLSGNRYNEQFF. Here the CDR3 DNA reads TGCGCCAGCAGCCTTAGCGGTAATCGCTACAATGAGCAGTTCTTC.